This T cell receptor (beta chain) was recorded in a study of T cells in Graves' hyperthyroidism and ophthalmopathy. Authors of the study amplified TCR beta CDR3 regions from RNA transcripts. The HTBI primer set was used in a first-round RT-PCR of the TCR CDR3. TCRdb itself ran the multiplex PCR reads through MiXCR, one entry per CDR3 protein. The sample holds some 490,000 distinct CDR3 sequences, roughly 23% seen once. This clonotype has a handful of counts. The CDR3 has 16 amino acids. V was shortened by 0 bases and J by 4 bases, with 15 bases between the two germline ends. CDR1 is LNHNV, CDR2 YYDKDF, per germline (reference sequence).

The sequenced sample consisted of blood. This TCR was recovered from a woman in her 70s with Graves' ophthalmopathy. The gene calls are TRBV15 and TRBJ1-2, with D uncertain. The CDR3 nucleotides are TGTGCCACCAGCAGAGAAAGTAGTGGCCTTGGCTATGGCTACACCTTC. As protein: CATSRESSGLGYGYTF.